The 13 T cell receptor beta chains below were found in one sample sequenced in a study of T-cell reconstitution after alpha-beta-depleted transplantation in children. Library preparation (for TCRbeta) was performed with unique molecular identifiers. TCRdb redid the calling of the PCR reads with MiXCR, one entry per CDR3 protein. Here the sample spans over 400,000 distinct CDR3 sequences, about 40% being singletons. Specimen: PBMCs, collected before TCRalphabeta/CD19-depleted stem cell transplant. These receptors were collected from a girl aged 2-10 years with aplastic anemia, due to receive a stem cell transplant.

The chain links TRBV12-3 or TRBV12-4 to TRBJ2-7, with a possible D match to TRBD1 (5 bases). With 3 bases removed from V and 2 bases from J, the gap between germline ends came to 14 bases. The CDR3 is 15 residues long. For the CDR3, the DNA is TGTGCCAGCAGTTTGAGGCAGGGAACTGCCTACGAGCAGTACTTC. Protein: CASSLRQGTAYEQYF.

The chain couples TRBV6-1 to TRBJ1-4; the D is unclear. V shed 5 bases and J shed 0 bases, with 16 bases lying between them. The V gene's germline CDR1 is MNHNS and CDR2 SASEGT. This CDR3 region has 17 residues. The DNA of the CDR3 is TGTGCCAGCAGTCGGGCCCGCGGGAGTGCAACTAATGAAAAACTGTTTTTT. This sequence encodes CASSRARGSATNEKLFF.

This clonotype occurred a few times. The V gene is TRBV20-1, the J gene TRBJ2-1; 7 bases are a match to TRBD2. This CDR3 region has 10 residues. The ends lost 4 bases at V and 9 bases at J; junction bases unmatched: 0. Germline CDR1 and CDR2: DFQATT and SNEGSKA (reference sequence). In nucleotides, the CDR3 is TGCAGTGCTAAGCGGGGTGAGCAGTTCTTC. It encodes CSAKRGEQFF.

J is TRBJ2-3 and V is TRBV5-1; the D gene is possibly TRBD1 (6 bases). There are 18 residues in the CDR3. V was pared by 1 base and J by 2 bases, with 20 bases between. In germline, CDR1 is SGHRS, CDR2 YFSETQ. CDR3 sequence: CASSLRPGTRTLTDTQYF. CDR3 in DNA: TGCGCCAGCAGCTTGAGACCCGGGACACGGACCCTCACAGATACGCAGTATTTT.

This clonotype occurred a few times. The rearrangement uses TRBV9 and TRBJ2-7, with 10 bases lining up with TRBD2. The V and J ends lost 4 bases and 4 bases, in that order; junction bases with no gene match: 5. Germline CDR1 and CDR2: SGDLS and YYNGEE. The CDR3 has 14 amino acids. DNA of the CDR3: TGTGCCAGCAGCATGACTAGCGGGTCGTACGAGCAGTACTTC. Translating gives CASSMTSGSYEQYF.

The chain recombines TRBV20-1 with TRBJ2-1; D remains unclear. The CDR3 is made up of 14 amino acids. V was shortened by 0 bases and J by 9 bases, with 15 bases between the two germline ends. Per the germline V gene, CDR1 is DFQATT and CDR2 is SNEGSKA (reference sequence). CDR3 coding DNA: TGCAGTGCTAGAGACCTCCAACCTTTCCGTGAGCAGTTCTTC. It encodes CSARDLQPFREQFF.

This rearrangement joins TRBV7-3 to TRBJ2-3; D is possibly TRBD2 (5 bases). The CDR3 consists of 14 residues. V was pared by 1 base and J by 4 bases, with 9 bases between. Germline CDR1 SGHTA, CDR2 FQGTGA. The DNA for the CDR3 is TGTGCCAGCAGCTTAATTCATAGCGCAGATACGCAGTATTTT. Its protein is CASSLIHSADTQYF.

The chain joins TRBV20-1 to TRBJ2-2; TRBD1 is a possible D gene (5 bases). Deletions cut 5 bases from V and 1 base from J, with 11 bases between. The CDR3 loop spans 14 amino acids. Germline CDR1 and CDR2: DFQATT and SNEGSKA (reference sequence). The CDR3 region has the DNA TGCAGTGCTGGAACACAGGAGAACACCGGGGAGCTGTTTTTT. Protein product: CSAGTQENTGELFF.

This chain connects TRBV7-8 to TRBJ2-5, with 9 bases fitting TRBD2. V shed 4 bases, J shed 5 bases, and the junction held 8 bases outside the gene matches. The germline gives CDR1 SGHVS, CDR2 FQNEAQ. This CDR3 has 15 amino acids. The CDR3 reads CASSSRRREGETQYF. CDR3 sequence (DNA): TGTGCCAGCAGCTCTCGACGGCGGGAGGGGGAGACCCAGTACTTC.

This clonotype turned up a few times. The chain couples TRBV3-1 to TRBJ1-3; D is undetermined. Germline CDR1 LGHDT, CDR2 YNNKEL (reference sequence). The CDR3 totals 16 residues. V dropped 2 bases and J dropped 4 bases, with 15 bases sitting between them. As DNA, the CDR3 is TGTGCCAGCAGCCAAATCATGGACTTGCGCGGAAACACCATATATTTT. Protein sequence: CASSQIMDLRGNTIYF.

This rearrangement joins TRBV5-1 to TRBJ1-1; D is perhaps TRBD1 (5 bases). The CDR3 runs to 14 residues. The V end was cut by 4 bases, the J end by 6 bases, with 16 bases between. CDR1 SGHRS and CDR2 YFSETQ come from the germline V gene. DNA of the CDR3: TGCGCCAGCAGCCTCACCTCAGGGTACGCTGAAGCTTTCTTT. Translating gives CASSLTSGYAEAFF.

The chain joins TRBV15 to TRBJ2-1; 7 bases line up with TRBD2. There are 17 residues in the CDR3. V was clipped by 5 bases and J by 0 bases; unmatched bases: 10. Germline lookup yields CDR1 LNHNV and CDR2 YYDKDF (reference sequence). CDR3 sequence reads: CATSGDVAGSSYNEQFF. CDR3 DNA sequence: TGTGCCACCAGCGGGGATGTAGCGGGTAGCTCCTACAATGAGCAGTTCTTC.

V usage is TRBV11-2 and J usage is TRBJ2-1, with 11 bases identical to TRBD2. V lost 1 base and J lost 12; bases outside the gene matches: 2. The CDR3 contains 13 residues. Germline V CDR1 and CDR2: SGHAT, FQNNGV. For the CDR3, the DNA is TGTGCCAGCAGCTTAGCGGGGACTAGCGGGCAGTTCTTC. Its protein product is CASSLAGTSGQFF.